The entry that follows covers one TCR beta chain sequence. This specimen comes from a study of cytomegalovirus exposure and HLA in healthy donors. Sequencing used immunoSEQ multiplex PCR; TCRdb keeps in-frame clones, though not all of them. The sample yields fewer than 200,000 clones, approximately 96% seen once. CDR1 is SGHNT and CDR2 is YYREEE in the germline V gene (reference sequence). The CDR3 length is 18 residues. Losses at the gene ends were 4 bases for V and 3 bases for J; bases not matched to a gene: 9. The chain carries TRBV5-4 and TRBJ2-6, with 11 bases identical to TRBD2. This clonotype was obtained from a woman aged 18-35 years in good health and CMV-seronegative. The sample was PBMCs. This chain's CDR3 is CASSPSVAGGLGANVLTF. DNA of the CDR3: TGTGCCAGCAGCCCCTCTGTAGCGGGGGGGCTTGGGGCCAACGTCCTGACTTTC.